These 10 T cell receptor beta chains were all obtained from the same sample, sequenced in a study of blood T cell repertoires in COVID-19. Data came from immunoSEQ multiplex PCR; TCRdb stores just in-frame clones and leaves some out. The sample includes around 260,000 clones, around 87% of them seen just once. The sequenced sample was peripheral blood. The receptors were sampled from a man between 18 and 35 years old with active or convalescent COVID-19.

This clone occurred a few times. V gene TRBV7-8 combines with J gene TRBJ2-2; TRBD2 matches 12 bases. The CDR3 contains 15 residues. Trimming removed 5 bases from V and 3 bases from J; junction bases left unmatched: 1. Germline assignment: CDR1 SGHVS and CDR2 FQNEAQ. The CDR3 nucleotides are TGTGCCAGCAGCCGACTAGCGGGGGACACCGGGGAGCTGTTTTTT. Protein product: CASSRLAGDTGELFF.

This clone was counted between two and nine times. V and J are TRBV5-8 and TRBJ2-7, with 8 bases identical to TRBD1. The CDR3 is 14 amino acids. J was trimmed by 4 bases and V by 4 bases; bases with no gene match: 7. Germline CDR1 reads SGHTS; CDR2 reads YDEGEE. The CDR3 nucleotides are TGTGCCAGCAGCCCCCGGACAGGGAAGTACGAGCAGTACTTC. This encodes CASSPRTGKYEQYF. Using reference TRBV5-8 and TRBJ2-7 for the parts outside the CDR3, the full variable domain is EAGVTQSPTHLIKTRGQQATLRCSPISGHTSVYWYQQALGLGLQFLLWYDEGEERNRGNFPPRFSGRQFPNYSSELNVNALELEDSALYLCASSPRTGKYEQYFGPGTRLTVT.

By sample share, this clone is large. Written as DNA, the CDR3 is TGTGCCAGCAGCCCGCATGAGGGTTCTAACTACGAGCAGTACTTC. Encoded protein: CASSPHEGSNYEQYF. V and J are TRBV7-6 and TRBJ2-7, with D possibly TRBD2 on 5 matching bases. Germline V gene sequence: CDR1 SGHVS, CDR2 FNYEAQ. This CDR3 has 15 amino acids. Trimming cost V 5 bases and J 3 bases, with 17 bases left between them. Drawing the rest from reference TRBV7-6 and TRBJ2-7, the complete variable domain is GAGVSQSPRYKVTKRGQDVALRCDPISGHVSLYWYRQALGQGPEFLTYFNYEAQQDKSGLPNDRFSAERPEGSISTLTIQRTEQRDSAMYRCASSPHEGSNYEQYFGPGTRLTVT.

V is TRBV29-1 and J is TRBJ2-7, with 9 nucleotides matching TRBD1. The germline CDR1 and CDR2 sequences are SQVTM and ANQGSEA. Unmatched junction bases numbered 9, after V lost 5 bases and J lost 1 base. The CDR3 covers 15 residues. The CDR3 DNA follows: TGCAGCGTTAAACCGGGACAGGGCCTTTCCTACGAGCAGTACTTC. Its protein product is CSVKPGQGLSYEQYF.

This sequence joins TRBV10-3 and TRBJ1-4, with TRBD1 identical over 11 bases. CDR1 ENHRY and CDR2 SYGVKD come from the germline V gene. With 9 bases clipped from V and 8 bases from J, the junction kept 5 bases outside the gene matches. The CDR3 length is 13 residues. The CDR3 region is CAIGTGGGEKLFF. In DNA form, the CDR3 reads TGTGCCATAGGGACAGGGGGAGGCGAAAAACTGTTTTTT.

The sample holds one count of this clone. The chain couples TRBV6-1 to TRBJ2-3; 7 positions match TRBD2. CDR1 and CDR2 (germline): MNHNS, SASEGT. CDR3 length: 17 amino acids. Trimming took 0 bases from V and 3 from J; bases not matched to a gene: 9. CDR3 bases: TGTGCCAGCAGTGAAGCGAATGTATGGACTAGTACAGATACGCAGTATTTT. Its protein product is CASSEANVWTSTDTQYF.

This chain joins TRBV18 and TRBJ2-5; 8 positions match TRBD2. The CDR3 sequence is 15 residues long. Germline loops: CDR1 KGHSH, CDR2 LQKENI. Trimming removed 2 bases from V and 3 bases from J; junction bases left unmatched: 5. The CDR3 region has the DNA TGTGCCAGCTCACCAGCGGGGGGAGGAAAAGAGACCCAGTACTTC. Its protein product is CASSPAGGGKETQYF.

The chain has TRBV6-2 or TRBV6-3 and TRBJ2-1; TRBD1 matches 8 bases. The CDR3 length is 15 residues. The germline gives CDR1 MNHEY, CDR2 SVGEGT. V was clipped by 6 bases and J by 8 bases; unmatched bases: 12. This chain's CDR3 is CASSPNRGQVDEQFF. DNA for the CDR3: TGTGCCAGCAGCCCAAACCGGGGACAGGTGGATGAGCAGTTCTTC.

J is TRBJ2-5 and V is TRBV9, with TRBD1 matching 10 bases. The CDR3 covers 15 residues. J was trimmed by 5 bases and V by 4 bases; bases with no gene match: 8. Germline V gives CDR1 SGDLS, CDR2 YYNGEE. CDR3 amino acids: CASSSGTGASETQYF. CDR3 bases: TGTGCCAGCAGCTCCGGGACAGGGGCGTCGGAGACCCAGTACTTC.

Note on this clone: Within the sample, other DNA sequences also encode this same CDR3. This chain links TRBV18 with TRBJ1-1, with TRBD1 identical over 8 bases. This CDR3 is built from 13 residues. Per germline, CDR1 KGHSH and CDR2 LQKENI. The V segment lost 6 bases and the J segment 0 bases; nucleotides outside the gene matches: 0. The CDR3 here is CASSTGVNTEAFF. In DNA form, the CDR3 reads TGTGCCAGCTCGACAGGGGTGAACACTGAAGCTTTCTTT.